The 18 T cell receptor beta chains below were found in one sample sequenced in a study of response to subunit inactivated influenza vaccine. TCRdb processed the RT-PCR reads anew with MiXCR; each CDR3 protein has one entry. Of hundreds of thousands of distinct CDR3 sequences listed, about 25% are singletons. Material: CD4+ T cells sorted from PBMCs, obtained less than 6 days after vaccination. These receptors all come from a man between 45 and 60 years old who received an inactivated influenza vaccine.

This clonotype was seen more than once but under ten times. The rearrangement uses TRBV24-1 and TRBJ2-2, with 9 positions matching TRBD1. The junction had 8 bases not matched to a gene; V was cut back by 3 bases and J by 1 base. The germline V gene encodes CDR1 KGHDR and CDR2 SFDVKD. The CDR3 runs to 18 residues. The CDR3 DNA is TGTGCCACCAGTGATACCTCGGGACAGGGATTGAACACCGGGGAGCTGTTTTTT. This translates into CATSDTSGQGLNTGELFF.

This rearrangement joins TRBV30 to TRBJ2-1; no clear D. The CDR3 has 14 residues. In germline, CDR1 is GTSNPN, CDR2 SVGIG (reference sequence). The V gene lost 0 bases and the J gene lost 8 bases, with 14 bases spanning the gap. As DNA, the CDR3 is TGTGCCTGGAGTGTACGTCGATGGGCCCATGAGCAGTTCTTC. Translation: CAWSVRRWAHEQFF.

The V and J genes are TRBV27 and TRBJ1-1; 8 bases line up with TRBD1. The CDR3 has 15 amino acids. CDR1 and CDR2 (germline): MNHEY, SMNVEV (reference sequence). The trim removed 8 bases at V and 3 bases at J, leaving 11 bases unmatched. The CDR3 DNA reads as TGTGCCAGCGACTCCCGCGGGACAGGTCACACTGAAGCTTTCTTT. The encoded protein is CASDSRGTGHTEAFF.

This clonotype was found once. The CDR3: CASREGLAGGPGELFF. The CDR3 region has the DNA TGTGCCAGCAGAGAGGGACTAGCGGGGGGCCCCGGGGAGCTGTTTTTT. The chain links TRBV2 to TRBJ2-2, with TRBD2 identical over 15 bases. This CDR3 comprises 16 residues. The junction had 5 bases not matched to a gene; V was cut back by 6 bases and J by 6 bases. Germline lookup yields CDR1 SNHLY and CDR2 FYNNEI.

This chain links TRBV20-1 with TRBJ2-3; TRBD2 matches 13 bases. With V trimmed by 6 bases and J by 6 bases, 12 bases remained unmatched. Germline V lookup: CDR1 DFQATT, CDR2 SNEGSKA (reference sequence). The CDR3 has 16 amino acids. The CDR3 nucleotides are TGCAGTGCACCCCGGACTAGCGGGGGAGTCCCGGATACGCAGTATTTT. Residues: CSAPRTSGGVPDTQYF.

This clonotype showed up many times. The chain couples TRBV29-1 to TRBJ2-5; D remains ambiguous. V was shortened by 4 bases and J by 5 bases, with 5 bases between the two germline ends. CDR1 SQVTM and CDR2 ANQGSEA come from the germline V gene. CDR3 length equals 10 residues. The CDR3 DNA is TGCAGCGTTGGGGTTGAGACCCAGTACTTC. Translated, it gives CSVGVETQYF.

In DNA form, the CDR3 reads TGCAGTGCAAATGACCCTCGGAGCTCCTACGAGCAGTACTTC. It is translated as CSANDPRSSYEQYF. The chain joins TRBV20-1 to TRBJ2-7; D not resolved. Deletions cut 6 bases from V and 0 bases from J, with 15 bases between. The CDR3 length is 14 residues. Germline V gives CDR1 DFQATT, CDR2 SNEGSKA (reference sequence).

This clonotype turned up a few times. The genes are TRBV12-3 or TRBV12-4 and TRBJ2-7; D perhaps matches TRBD1 (5 bases). Trimming took off 2 bases at V and 11 bases at J, with 13 bases between the two ends. The CDR3 runs to 12 residues. The CDR3 loop reads CASSLQAREEYF. The DNA of the CDR3 is TGTGCCAGCAGTTTACAGGCCAGGGAAGAGTACTTC.

This clonotype has more than one count but fewer than ten. The chain is built from TRBV20-1 and TRBJ2-1, with TRBD2 identical over 9 bases. The CDR3 covers 15 residues. Losses at the gene ends were 6 bases for V and 6 bases for J; bases not matched to a gene: 12. Germline V CDR1 and CDR2: DFQATT, SNEGSKA (reference sequence). CDR3 in DNA: TGCAGTGCCCGAATGGCGGGAGGGCCCCTCAATGAGCAGTTCTTC. This encodes CSARMAGGPLNEQFF.

This clonotype has a handful of counts. This chain connects TRBV6-1 to TRBJ1-4; D is unclear. Germline V gives CDR1 MNHNS, CDR2 SASEGT. The CDR3 length is 16 residues. Trimming stripped 3 bases from V and 0 bases from J, with 11 bases between. CDR3 sequence: CASSDLLAATNEKLFF. The CDR3 DNA follows: TGTGCCAGCAGTGACCTATTAGCTGCAACTAATGAAAAACTGTTTTTT.

This chain joins TRBV11-1 and TRBJ2-1; D may be TRBD1 (6 bases). Per germline, CDR1 SGHAT and CDR2 FQDESV (reference sequence). There are 16 residues in the CDR3. V was pared by 5 bases and J by 3 bases, with 17 bases between. CDR3 nucleotides: TGTGCCAGCAGCCATTACCGGGACACCCTCTACAATGAGCAGTTCTTC. It translates to CASSHYRDTLYNEQFF. The full variable domain, with the rest looked up from reference TRBV11-1 and TRBJ2-1, is EAEVAQSPRYKITEKSQAVAFWCDPISGHATLYWYRQILGQGPELLVQFQDESVVDDSQLPKDRFSAERLKGVDSTLKIQPAELGDSAMYLCASSHYRDTLYNEQFFGPGTRLTVL.

The chain combines TRBV4-2 with TRBJ2-1; 13 positions match TRBD2. Germline CDR1 reads LGHNA; CDR2 reads YNFKEQ. The CDR3 sequence is 18 residues long. V lost 4 bases and J lost 4; bases outside the gene matches: 10. Written as DNA, the CDR3 is TGTGCCAGCAGCCTCACTAGCGGGGGGGCTCCCTTTTACAATGAGCAGTTCTTC. Translation: CASSLTSGGAPFYNEQFF.

The rearrangement joins TRBV29-1 to TRBJ2-3; 9 bases agree with TRBD2. Germline-derived CDR1 and CDR2 are SQVTM and ANQGSEA. The trim removed 0 bases at V and 5 bases at J, leaving 3 bases unmatched. The CDR3 is made up of 14 amino acids. For the CDR3, the DNA is TGCAGCGTTGAAGACCGACTAGCGGAAGATACGCAGTATTTT. It is translated as CSVEDRLAEDTQYF.

There are a few counts of this clonotype. The V gene is TRBV10-3, the J gene TRBJ2-7; a possible D gene is TRBD2 (5 bases). The CDR3 length is 11 residues. Germline V gene data show CDR1 as ENHRY and CDR2 as SYGVKD. The V and J ends lost 6 bases and 7 bases respectively, with 10 bases between them. CDR3 bases: TGTGCCATCAGAAGTGAGCGGGAGCAGTACTTC. Translated: CAIRSEREQYF.

This clonotype occurred a few times. The chain couples TRBV10-3 to TRBJ2-7, with 7 bases lining up with TRBD1. V lost 6 bases, J lost 6 bases, and 14 bases stayed unmatched. The CDR3 covers 15 residues. CDR1 and CDR2 from the germline V gene are ENHRY and SYGVKD. This chain's CDR3 is CAIRDDRDDPGEQYF. The CDR3 region has the DNA TGTGCCATCAGGGACGACAGGGACGATCCCGGCGAGCAGTACTTC.

This clonotype was detected only a few times. J is TRBJ2-7 and V is TRBV7-2, with D uncertain. Trimming stripped 5 bases from V and 5 bases from J, with 13 bases between. This CDR3 comprises 13 residues. Per germline, CDR1 SGHTA and CDR2 FQGNSA. The CDR3 here is CASSLLAGDEQYF. In DNA form, the CDR3 reads TGTGCCAGCAGCCTACTGGCAGGTGACGAGCAGTACTTC.

The genes are TRBV4-2 and TRBJ2-7, with D unclear. The CDR3 length is 15 residues. V lost 0 bases and J 0 bases, leaving 9 bases between the germline ends. Germline CDR1 LGHNA, CDR2 YNFKEQ. The CDR3 is CASSQDPAGSYEQYF. CDR3 sequence (DNA): TGTGCCAGCAGCCAAGATCCCGCTGGCTCCTACGAGCAGTACTTC.

V is TRBV9 and J is TRBJ2-5; a possible D gene is TRBD1 (5 bases). Per the germline V gene, CDR1 is SGDLS and CDR2 is YYNGEE. V lost 0 bases, J lost 3 bases, and 9 bases lay in between. CDR3 size: 14 residues. DNA for the CDR3: TGTGCCAGCAGCGTAGACCCCAGGGAAGAGACCCAGTACTTC. Protein sequence: CASSVDPREETQYF.